This TCR beta chain was documented in a study of a mutant IDH1 vaccine in newly diagnosed glioma. The overall study: The sex distribution of treated patients was around 62% male and about 38% female, with a mean age of roughly 40 years. Radiotherapy, temozolomide, or both had been given previously, and both were given to most. Study-level findings and limits: Pseudoprogression showed no apparent link to changes in top peripheral T cell clonotypes. Overall, 85% to 95% of patients had vaccine-induced immune responses.

This clone was seen just once. As yet, its antigen is unknown. Here immunoSEQ multiplex PCR was the method, and the copy in TCRdb shows in-frame clones only, minus some. Altogether about 67,000 clones are present, about 83% being singletons, with the ten largest covering approximately 4.5%. Described time point: baseline, week 1 (first vaccination visit). Regarding treatment: pre-vaccination baseline after standard-of-care therapy. This CDR3 is 15 amino acids long. Looked up from germline, CDR1 is KGHSH and CDR2 is LQKENI. Unmatched junction bases numbered 8, after V lost 2 bases and J lost 6 bases. The chain recombines TRBV18 with TRBJ1-2, with 8 bases that match TRBD1. The sample consisted of peripheral blood mononuclear cells (PBMCs), taken from a glioma patient treated with radiotherapy, temozolomide or both. This TCR came from a woman between 18 and 29 years old with glioma. Some clones in this sample may be carry-over from other donors' samples. This chain's CDR3 is CASSPARTGKHGYTF. The DNA for the CDR3 is TGTGCCAGCTCACCAGCCAGGACAGGGAAACATGGCTACACCTTC.